The source of this TCR beta chain is a study of blood T cell repertoires in COVID-19. Measured with immunoSEQ multiplex PCR; TCRdb has only the in-frame clones, and not every one. The data hold 150,000 to 200,000 clones, with 70% to 90% observed a single time. The sequence was collected from an elderly woman in a cohort sampled during active or convalescent COVID-19. Sample: peripheral blood.

CDR3 coding DNA: TGTGCCAGCAGCTTAGACCAGGGGGCGTTGGGCACTGAAGCTTTCTTT. Translated: CASSLDQGALGTEAFF. The V gene is TRBV7-2, the J gene TRBJ1-1, with 8 nucleotides matching TRBD1. The CDR3 runs to 16 residues. Germline-derived CDR1 and CDR2 are SGHTA and FQGNSA. V lost 1 base and J lost 4; bases outside the gene matches: 8.